What follows is one T cell receptor beta chain and its context. The antigen is not known. The germline CDR1 and CDR2 sequences are MDHEN and SYDVKM. V lost 9 bases to trimming and J lost 0 bases, with 15 bases between them. This CDR3 contains 14 residues. TCRdb keeps only in-frame clones here, not all; method: immunoSEQ multiplex PCR. The data contain 10,000 or so clones, 75% to 85% of them singletons. This record belongs to a study of OX40 agonist ivuxolimab in advanced cancers. Broader study findings: Within 6 weeks, CD4+ and CD8+ blood T cells expanded clonally at 0.1 to 3.0 mg/kg. Among T cells, CD8+ cells averaged more expanded clones than CD4+ cells.

This TCR derives from an adult with an advanced solid tumor such as melanoma, head and neck, liver or kidney cancer. The specimen was CD4+ or CD8+ T cells sorted from blood, collected in a trial of the OX40 agonist ivuxolimab. The chain carries TRBV28 and TRBJ2-7, with D tentatively TRBD1 (5 bases). CDR3 protein: CASSEDTFSYEQYF. The DNA of the CDR3 is TGTGCCAGTAGTGAGGACACTTTCTCCTACGAGCAGTACTTC.